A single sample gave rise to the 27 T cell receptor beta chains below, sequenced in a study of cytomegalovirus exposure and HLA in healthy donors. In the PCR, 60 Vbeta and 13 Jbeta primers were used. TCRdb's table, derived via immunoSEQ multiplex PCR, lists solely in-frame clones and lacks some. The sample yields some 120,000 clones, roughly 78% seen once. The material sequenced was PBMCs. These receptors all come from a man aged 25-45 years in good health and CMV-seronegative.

The CDR3 nucleotides read TGTGCCAGCAGTGTAGGTCGGGAAGGGTCCATATATTTT. This translates into CASSVGREGSIYF. V usage is TRBV6-1 and J usage is TRBJ1-3; D is ambiguous. The CDR3 covers 13 residues. CDR1 is MNHNS and CDR2 is SASEGT in the germline V gene. V lost 4 bases and J 11 bases, leaving 15 bases between the germline ends.

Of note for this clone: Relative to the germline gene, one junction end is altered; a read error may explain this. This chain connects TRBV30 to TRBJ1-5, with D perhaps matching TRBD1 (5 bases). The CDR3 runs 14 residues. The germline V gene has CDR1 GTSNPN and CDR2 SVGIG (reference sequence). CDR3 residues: CAWTTDNSNQPQNF. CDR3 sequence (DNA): TGTGCCTGGACCACGGACAATAGCAATCAGCCCCAGAATTTT.

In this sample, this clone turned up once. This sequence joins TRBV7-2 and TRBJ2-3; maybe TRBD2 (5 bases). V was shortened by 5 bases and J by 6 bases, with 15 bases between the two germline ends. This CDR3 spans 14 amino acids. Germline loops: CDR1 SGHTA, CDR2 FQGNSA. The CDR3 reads CASSPSSSFDTQYF. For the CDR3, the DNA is TGTGCCAGCAGCCCGAGCTCTAGCTTCGATACGCAGTATTTT.

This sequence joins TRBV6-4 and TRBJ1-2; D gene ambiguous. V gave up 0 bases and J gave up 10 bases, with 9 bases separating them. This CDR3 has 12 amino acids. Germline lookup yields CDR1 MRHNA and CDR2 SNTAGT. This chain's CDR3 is CASSDSPGDYTF. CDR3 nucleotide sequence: TGTGCCAGCAGTGACTCCCCAGGCGACTACACCTTC.

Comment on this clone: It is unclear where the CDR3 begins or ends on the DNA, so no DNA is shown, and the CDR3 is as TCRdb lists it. The CDR3 loop reads CSVASGTYYGYPF. The V gene is TRBV29-1, the J gene TRBJ1-2. The CDR3 numbers 13 amino acids, ends counted. In germline, CDR1 is SQVTM, CDR2 ANQGSEA.

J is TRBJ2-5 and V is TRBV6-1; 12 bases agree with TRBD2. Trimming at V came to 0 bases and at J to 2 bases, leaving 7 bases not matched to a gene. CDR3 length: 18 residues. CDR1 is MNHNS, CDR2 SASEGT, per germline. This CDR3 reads CASSEALAGGPEQETQYF. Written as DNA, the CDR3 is TGTGCCAGCAGTGAAGCCCTAGCGGGAGGGCCGGAGCAAGAGACCCAGTACTTC.

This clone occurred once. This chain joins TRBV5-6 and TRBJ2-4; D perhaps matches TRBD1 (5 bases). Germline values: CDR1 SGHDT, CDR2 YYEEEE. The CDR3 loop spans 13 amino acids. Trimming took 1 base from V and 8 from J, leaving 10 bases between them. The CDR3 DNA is TGTGCCAGCAGCTTGAACAACAGGCACATTCAGTACTTC. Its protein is CASSLNNRHIQYF.

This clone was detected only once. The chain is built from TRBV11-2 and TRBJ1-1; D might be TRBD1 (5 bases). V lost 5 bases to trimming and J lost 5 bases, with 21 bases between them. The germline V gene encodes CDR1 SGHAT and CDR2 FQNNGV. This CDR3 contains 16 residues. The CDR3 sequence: CASSPPGQGGYTEAFF. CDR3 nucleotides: TGTGCCAGCAGCCCCCCGGGCCAGGGAGGATATACTGAAGCTTTCTTT.

The CDR3 region is CASSLFAGGSYEQYF. DNA of the CDR3: TGTGCCAGCAGCTTATTTGCGGGAGGGTCCTACGAGCAGTACTTC. The rearrangement links TRBV7-2 to TRBJ2-7, with 9 positions matching TRBD2. With 2 bases clipped from V and 1 base from J, the junction kept 3 bases outside the gene matches. CDR1 SGHTA and CDR2 FQGNSA come from the germline V gene. This CDR3 comprises 15 residues.

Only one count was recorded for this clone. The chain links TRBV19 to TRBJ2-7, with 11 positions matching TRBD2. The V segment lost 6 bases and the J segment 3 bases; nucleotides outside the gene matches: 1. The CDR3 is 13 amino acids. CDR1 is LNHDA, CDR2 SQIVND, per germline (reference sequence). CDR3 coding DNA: TGTGCCAGTAGGGGACTAGCGGACTACGAGCAGTACTTC. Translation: CASRGLADYEQYF.

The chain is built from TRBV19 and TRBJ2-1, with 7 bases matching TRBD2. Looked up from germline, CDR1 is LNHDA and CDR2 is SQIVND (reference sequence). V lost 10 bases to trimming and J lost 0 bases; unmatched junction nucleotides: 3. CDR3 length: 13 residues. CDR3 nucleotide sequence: TGTGCCACGACTAGCTTCTCCTACAATGAGCAGTTCTTC. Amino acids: CATTSFSYNEQFF.

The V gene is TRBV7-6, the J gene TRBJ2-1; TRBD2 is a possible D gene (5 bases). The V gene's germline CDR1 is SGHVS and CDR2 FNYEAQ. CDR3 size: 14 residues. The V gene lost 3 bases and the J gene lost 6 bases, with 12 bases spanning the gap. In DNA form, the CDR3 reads TGTGCCAGCAGCTTCGGGAACACCCTCAATGAGCAGTTCTTC. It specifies CASSFGNTLNEQFF.

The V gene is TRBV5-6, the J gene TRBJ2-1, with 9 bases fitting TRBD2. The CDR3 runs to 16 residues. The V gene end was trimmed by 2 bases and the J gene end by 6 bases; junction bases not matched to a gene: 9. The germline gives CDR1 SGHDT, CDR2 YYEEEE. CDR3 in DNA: TGTGCCAGCAGCTTCGGATTGCGGGAGGGGGGCAATGAGCAGTTCTTC. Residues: CASSFGLREGGNEQFF.

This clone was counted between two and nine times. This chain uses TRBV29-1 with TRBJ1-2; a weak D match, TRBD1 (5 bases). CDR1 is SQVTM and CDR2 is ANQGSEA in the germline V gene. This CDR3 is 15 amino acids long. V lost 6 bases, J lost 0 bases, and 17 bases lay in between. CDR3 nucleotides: TGCAGCGTGGGCGGCAGGGCTCCACCTAACTATGGCTACACCTTC. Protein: CSVGGRAPPNYGYTF.

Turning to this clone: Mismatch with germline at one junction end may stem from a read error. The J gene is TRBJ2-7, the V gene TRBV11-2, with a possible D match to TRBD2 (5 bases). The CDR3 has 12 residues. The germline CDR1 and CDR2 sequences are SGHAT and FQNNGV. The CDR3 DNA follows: TGTGCCAGCAGCTTAGGGTTGGCGGAACGGGGATTC. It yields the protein CASSLGLAERGF.

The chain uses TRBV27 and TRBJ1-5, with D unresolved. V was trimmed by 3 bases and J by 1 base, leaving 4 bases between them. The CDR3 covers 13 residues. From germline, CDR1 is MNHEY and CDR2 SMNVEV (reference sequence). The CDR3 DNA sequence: TGTGCCAGCAGTTTCCAAAGCAATCAGCCCCAGCATTTT. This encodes CASSFQSNQPQHF.

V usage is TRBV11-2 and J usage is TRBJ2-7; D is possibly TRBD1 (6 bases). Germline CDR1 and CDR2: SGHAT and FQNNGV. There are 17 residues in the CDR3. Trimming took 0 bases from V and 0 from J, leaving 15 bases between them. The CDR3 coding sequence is TGTGCCAGCAGCTTAGATTTCGGCCAGGGGAGCTCCTACGAGCAGTACTTC. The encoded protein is CASSLDFGQGSSYEQYF.

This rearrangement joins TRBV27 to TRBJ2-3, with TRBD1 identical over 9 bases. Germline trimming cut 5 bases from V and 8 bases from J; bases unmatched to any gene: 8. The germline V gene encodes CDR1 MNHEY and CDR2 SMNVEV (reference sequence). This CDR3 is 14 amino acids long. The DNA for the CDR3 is TGTGCCAGCAGTCCCGGACAGGGGATAGGTACGCAGTATTTT. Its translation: CASSPGQGIGTQYF.

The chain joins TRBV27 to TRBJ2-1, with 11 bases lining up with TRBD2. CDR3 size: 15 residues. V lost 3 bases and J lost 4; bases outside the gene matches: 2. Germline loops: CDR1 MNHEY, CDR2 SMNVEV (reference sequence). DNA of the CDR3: TGTGCCAGCAGTTTGGGACTAGCGGCTTACAATGAGCAGTTCTTC. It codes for CASSLGLAAYNEQFF.

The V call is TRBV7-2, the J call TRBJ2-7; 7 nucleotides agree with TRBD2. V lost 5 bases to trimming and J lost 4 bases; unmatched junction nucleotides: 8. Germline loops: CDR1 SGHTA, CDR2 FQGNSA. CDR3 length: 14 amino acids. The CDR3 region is CASSTRGLEYEQYF. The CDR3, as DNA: TGTGCCAGCAGCACCCGCGGACTAGAGTACGAGCAGTACTTC. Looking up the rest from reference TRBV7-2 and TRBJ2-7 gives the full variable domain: GAGVSQSPSNKVTEKGKDVELRCDPISGHTALYWYRQSLGQGLEFLIYFQGNSAPDKSGLPSDRFSAERTGGSVSTLTIQRTQQEDSAVYLCASSTRGLEYEQYFGPGTRLTVT.

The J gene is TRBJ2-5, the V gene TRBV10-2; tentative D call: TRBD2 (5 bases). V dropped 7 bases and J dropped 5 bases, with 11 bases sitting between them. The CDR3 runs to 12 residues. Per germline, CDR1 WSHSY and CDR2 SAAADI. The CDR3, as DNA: TGCGCCAGCATAGACTACCGGGAGACCCAGTACTTC. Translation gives CASIDYRETQYF.

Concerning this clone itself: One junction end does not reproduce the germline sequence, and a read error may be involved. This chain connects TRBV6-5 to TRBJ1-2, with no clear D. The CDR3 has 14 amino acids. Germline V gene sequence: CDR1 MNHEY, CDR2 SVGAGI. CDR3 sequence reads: CASSYSIVNYGYPF. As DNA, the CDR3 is TGTGCCAGCAGTTACTCGATTGTTAACTATGGCTACCCCTTC.

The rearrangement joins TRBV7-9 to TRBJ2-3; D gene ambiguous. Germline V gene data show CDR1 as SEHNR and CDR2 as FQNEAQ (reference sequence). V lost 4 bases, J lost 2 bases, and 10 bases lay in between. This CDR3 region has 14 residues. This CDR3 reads CASSSTPDTDTQYF. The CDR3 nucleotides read TGTGCCAGCAGCTCGACTCCTGACACAGATACGCAGTATTTT. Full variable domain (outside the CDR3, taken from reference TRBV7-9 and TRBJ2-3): DTGVSQNPRHKITKRGQNVTFRCDPISEHNRLYWYRQTLGQGPEFLTYFQNEAQLEKSRLLSDRFSAERPKGSFSTLEIQRTEQGDSAMYLCASSSTPDTDTQYFGPGTRLTVL.

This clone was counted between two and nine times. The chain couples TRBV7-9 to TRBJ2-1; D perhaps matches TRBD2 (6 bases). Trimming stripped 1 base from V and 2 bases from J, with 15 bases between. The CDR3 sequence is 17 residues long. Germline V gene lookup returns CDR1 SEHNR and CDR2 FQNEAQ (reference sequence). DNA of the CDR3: TGTGCCAGCAGCTTAGACTATCGGCGGGGACCCTACAATGAGCAGTTCTTC. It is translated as CASSLDYRRGPYNEQFF.

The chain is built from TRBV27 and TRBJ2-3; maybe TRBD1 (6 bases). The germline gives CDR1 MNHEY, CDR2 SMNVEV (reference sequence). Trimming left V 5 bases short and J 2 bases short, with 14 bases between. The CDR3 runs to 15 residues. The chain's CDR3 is CASSPRTEATDTQYF. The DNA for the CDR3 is TGTGCCAGCAGTCCCCGGACAGAAGCCACAGATACGCAGTATTTT.

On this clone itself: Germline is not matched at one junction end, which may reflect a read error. In DNA form, the CDR3 reads TGTTCCAGCAGCCGGACTAGCGGGAAGAACCAAGAGACCCAGTACTTC. Encoded protein: CSSSRTSGKNQETQYF. V usage is TRBV7-9 and J usage is TRBJ2-5; 12 bases map to TRBD2. The germline V gene has CDR1 SEHNR and CDR2 FQNEAQ (reference sequence). CDR3 length: 16 residues.

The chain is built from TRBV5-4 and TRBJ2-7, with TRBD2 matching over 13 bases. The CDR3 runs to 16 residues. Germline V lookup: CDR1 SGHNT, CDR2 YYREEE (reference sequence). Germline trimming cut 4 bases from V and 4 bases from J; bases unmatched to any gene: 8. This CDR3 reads CASSPELAGGPYEQYF. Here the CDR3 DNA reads TGTGCCAGCAGCCCAGAACTAGCGGGAGGGCCGTACGAGCAGTACTTC.